Listed below are T cell receptor beta chains from one sample, sequenced in a study of cytotoxic CD8 clonotypes in ibrutinib-treated CLL. Method: immunoSEQ multiplex PCR; TCRdb's copy keeps in-frame clones and lacks some. The profile shows tens of thousands of clones, over 55% of them singletons. Specimen: PBMCs, collected after 24 months of ibrutinib treatment. The receptors were gathered from a human donor with chronic lymphocytic leukemia. Each CDR3 is given with its conserved first and last residue. Each record gives: V gene, D gene, CDR3 length, clone size, J gene, CDR3 protein, CDR3 DNA. A D gene is named only where the DNA matches it firmly. Clone sizes are given selectively: once, few, many, or a class where the clone is expanded.

v_call: TRBV5-4; d_call: .; cdr3_length: 16; clone_size: once; j_call: TRBJ1-4; cdr3_aa: CASSFRPVATNEKLFF; cdr3_nt: TGTGCCAGCAGCTTTCGTCCAGTTGCAACTAATGAAAAACTGTTTTTT
v_call: TRBV7-6; d_call: .; cdr3_length: 16; clone_size: .; j_call: TRBJ2-7; cdr3_aa: CASSLADSSSRYEQYF; cdr3_nt: TGTGCCAGCAGCTTAGCGGACTCCTCAAGTCGGTACGAGCAGTACTTC
v_call: TRBV5-1; d_call: .; cdr3_length: 15; clone_size: few; j_call: TRBJ2-3; cdr3_aa: CASSLAGEITDTQYF; cdr3_nt: TGCGCCAGCAGCTTGGCGGGGGAGATCACAGATACGCAGTATTTT
v_call: TRBV9; d_call: .; cdr3_length: 14; clone_size: once; j_call: TRBJ2-1; cdr3_aa: CASSVRPEYNEQFF; cdr3_nt: TGTGCCAGCAGCGTTCGGCCAGAGTACAATGAGCAGTTCTTC
v_call: TRBV6-5; d_call: .; cdr3_length: 11; clone_size: .; j_call: TRBJ2-1; cdr3_aa: CASSRGNEQFF; cdr3_nt: TGTGCCAGCAGTAGGGGCAATGAGCAGTTCTTC
v_call: TRBV11-2; d_call: TRBD2; cdr3_length: 14; clone_size: many; j_call: TRBJ2-2; cdr3_aa: CAEDGGAFSGELFF; cdr3_nt: TGTGCCGAAGACGGGGGGGCCTTCAGCGGGGAGCTGTTTTTT
v_call: TRBV2; d_call: TRBD2; cdr3_length: 19; clone_size: .; j_call: TRBJ2-1; cdr3_aa: CASSEAFTSGRALDNEQFF; cdr3_nt: TGTGCCAGCAGTGAAGCATTTACTAGCGGGAGGGCCCTCGATAATGAGCAGTTCTTC
v_call: TRBV6-5; d_call: TRBD1; cdr3_length: 14; clone_size: few; j_call: TRBJ2-7; cdr3_aa: CASSQLDRGREQYF; cdr3_nt: TGTGCCAGCAGTCAACTTGACAGGGGGCGAGAGCAGTACTTC
v_call: TRBV7-9; d_call: .; cdr3_length: 11; clone_size: .; j_call: TRBJ1-4; cdr3_aa: CASSYNEKLFF; cdr3_nt: TGTGCCAGCAGCTATAATGAAAAACTGTTTTTT
v_call: TRBV5-1; d_call: TRBD1; cdr3_length: 15; clone_size: .; j_call: TRBJ2-2; cdr3_aa: CASSRDRGGTGELFF; cdr3_nt: TGCGCCAGCAGTCGAGACAGGGGAGGCACCGGGGAGCTGTTTTTT
v_call: TRBV6-1; d_call: .; cdr3_length: 15; clone_size: .; j_call: TRBJ2-3; cdr3_aa: CASSEGDRSTDTQYF; cdr3_nt: TGTGCCAGCAGTGAAGGTGACAGGTCCACAGATACGCAGTATTTT
v_call: TRBV27; d_call: .; cdr3_length: 12; clone_size: .; j_call: TRBJ2-1; cdr3_aa: CASRGLGNEQFF; cdr3_nt: TGTGCCAGCAGGGGACTGGGAAATGAGCAGTTCTTC
v_call: TRBV4-1; d_call: TRBD1; cdr3_length: 15; clone_size: .; j_call: TRBJ1-2; cdr3_aa: CASSQVQGEKYGYTF; cdr3_nt: TGCGCCAGCAGCCAAGTCCAGGGGGAAAAGTATGGCTACACCTTC
v_call: TRBV19; d_call: .; cdr3_length: 14; clone_size: .; j_call: TRBJ1-5; cdr3_aa: CASTGLYSNQPQHF; cdr3_nt: TGTGCCAGTACGGGCCTGTATAGCAATCAGCCCCAGCATTTT
v_call: TRBV5-1; d_call: TRBD1; cdr3_length: 18; clone_size: .; j_call: TRBJ1-2; cdr3_aa: CASSARSRPGQGGYGYTF; cdr3_nt: TGCGCCAGCAGCGCCCGGTCACGACCGGGACAGGGGGGGTATGGCTACACCTTC
v_call: TRBV7-9; d_call: .; cdr3_length: 12; clone_size: .; j_call: TRBJ2-1; cdr3_aa: CASEAHYNEQFF; cdr3_nt: TGTGCCAGCGAAGCGCACTACAATGAGCAGTTCTTC
v_call: TRBV6-5; d_call: TRBD2; cdr3_length: 12; clone_size: .; j_call: TRBJ2-1; cdr3_aa: CASSGGFNEQFF; cdr3_nt: TGTGCCAGCTCGGGGGGTTTCAATGAGCAGTTCTTC
v_call: TRBV28; d_call: TRBD2; cdr3_length: 17; clone_size: .; j_call: TRBJ2-1; cdr3_aa: CASSPPALAGISNEQFF; cdr3_nt: TGTGCCAGCAGTCCGCCGGCCCTAGCGGGAATAAGCAATGAGCAGTTCTTC
v_call: TRBV5-4; d_call: TRBD1; cdr3_length: 15; clone_size: .; j_call: TRBJ2-2; cdr3_aa: CASSSGTGGAGELFF; cdr3_nt: TGTGCCAGCAGCTCCGGGACAGGGGGAGCCGGGGAGCTGTTTTTT
v_call: TRBV29-1; d_call: .; cdr3_length: 19; clone_size: .; j_call: TRBJ2-1; cdr3_aa: CSVEGGAAGGALKYNEQFF; cdr3_nt: TGCAGCGTTGAAGGCGGCGCCGCGGGCGGAGCCTTGAAGTACAATGAGCAGTTCTTC
v_call: TRBV4-1; d_call: .; cdr3_length: 13; clone_size: .; j_call: TRBJ2-3; cdr3_aa: CASSHLFGDTQYF; cdr3_nt: TGCGCCAGCAGCCACCTTTTCGGTGATACGCAGTATTTT
v_call: TRBV28; d_call: .; cdr3_length: 13; clone_size: .; j_call: TRBJ1-1; cdr3_aa: CASSSPSRGEAFF; cdr3_nt: TGTGCCAGCAGTTCCCCTAGCAGGGGTGAAGCTTTCTTT
v_call: TRBV5-5; d_call: .; cdr3_length: 14; clone_size: .; j_call: TRBJ2-3; cdr3_aa: CASSLGIRTDTQYF; cdr3_nt: TGTGCCAGCAGTCTGGGGATTCGCACAGATACGCAGTATTTT
v_call: TRBV6-5; d_call: .; cdr3_length: 15; clone_size: .; j_call: TRBJ1-1; cdr3_aa: CASRLRDTLNTEAFF; cdr3_nt: TGTGCCAGCAGGCTCCGGGACACTTTGAACACTGAAGCTTTCTTT
v_call: TRBV5-1; d_call: .; cdr3_length: 14; clone_size: .; j_call: TRBJ1-4; cdr3_aa: CASSPGQFWEKLFF; cdr3_nt: TGCGCCAGCAGCCCCGGACAGTTTTGGGAAAAACTGTTTTTT
v_call: TRBV28; d_call: .; cdr3_length: 15; clone_size: few; j_call: TRBJ1-6; cdr3_aa: CASSPIGLLNSPLHF; cdr3_nt: TGTGCCAGCAGCCCGATCGGGCTACTGAATTCACCCCTCCACTTT
v_call: TRBV6-5; d_call: TRBD1; cdr3_length: 13; clone_size: .; j_call: TRBJ1-4; cdr3_aa: CASSLRQGGKLFF; cdr3_nt: TGTGCCAGCAGTTTGCGACAGGGGGGAAAACTGTTTTTT
v_call: TRBV7-9; d_call: .; cdr3_length: 15; clone_size: few; j_call: TRBJ1-1; cdr3_aa: CASSSSWTENTEAFF; cdr3_nt: TGTGCCAGCAGCTCCTCGTGGACGGAGAACACTGAAGCTTTCTTT
v_call: TRBV19; d_call: TRBD1; cdr3_length: 16; clone_size: .; j_call: TRBJ1-3; cdr3_aa: CASSGGQGHSGNTIYF; cdr3_nt: TGTGCCAGTAGTGGGGGACAGGGCCACTCTGGAAACACCATATATTTT
v_call: TRBV7-8; d_call: .; cdr3_length: 16; clone_size: .; j_call: TRBJ2-3; cdr3_aa: CASSAYRALRIDTQYF; cdr3_nt: TGTGCCAGCAGCGCCTACAGGGCATTAAGGATAGATACGCAGTATTTT
v_call: TRBV2; d_call: .; cdr3_length: 13; clone_size: once; j_call: TRBJ1-4; cdr3_aa: CASAGTYNEKLFF; cdr3_nt: TGTGCCAGCGCCGGGACCTATAATGAAAAACTGTTTTTT
v_call: TRBV9; d_call: TRBD2; cdr3_length: 12; clone_size: .; j_call: TRBJ2-1; cdr3_aa: CASSVRGGEQFF; cdr3_nt: TGTGCCAGCAGCGTACGGGGGGGTGAGCAGTTCTTC
v_call: TRBV19; d_call: .; cdr3_length: 18; clone_size: .; j_call: TRBJ2-6; cdr3_aa: CASSIQGSETSGANVLTF; cdr3_nt: TGTGCCAGTAGTATCCAGGGGTCCGAAACCTCTGGGGCCAACGTCCTGACTTTC
v_call: TRBV19; d_call: TRBD2; cdr3_length: 16; clone_size: .; j_call: TRBJ2-1; cdr3_aa: CASKQFLAGGPNEQFF; cdr3_nt: TGTGCCAGTAAACAGTTCCTAGCGGGAGGGCCCAATGAGCAGTTCTTC
v_call: TRBV6-6; d_call: .; cdr3_length: 15; clone_size: .; j_call: TRBJ2-7; cdr3_aa: CASSYAVRGIVGQYF; cdr3_nt: TGTGCCAGCAGTTACGCCGTGCGGGGTATCGTAGGGCAGTACTTC
v_call: TRBV5-6; d_call: .; cdr3_length: 13; clone_size: .; j_call: TRBJ1-2; cdr3_aa: CASSFGENYGYTF; cdr3_nt: TGTGCCAGCAGCTTCGGGGAGAACTATGGCTACACCTTC
v_call: TRBV5-5; d_call: TRBD1; cdr3_length: 15; clone_size: few; j_call: TRBJ2-3; cdr3_aa: CASSALLTGADTQYF; cdr3_nt: TGTGCCAGCAGCGCACTCTTGACAGGGGCAGATACGCAGTATTTT
v_call: TRBV19; d_call: .; cdr3_length: 13; clone_size: .; j_call: TRBJ2-7; cdr3_aa: CASSIRHRGEQYF; cdr3_nt: TGTGCCAGTAGTATCCGACATAGGGGCGAGCAGTACTTC